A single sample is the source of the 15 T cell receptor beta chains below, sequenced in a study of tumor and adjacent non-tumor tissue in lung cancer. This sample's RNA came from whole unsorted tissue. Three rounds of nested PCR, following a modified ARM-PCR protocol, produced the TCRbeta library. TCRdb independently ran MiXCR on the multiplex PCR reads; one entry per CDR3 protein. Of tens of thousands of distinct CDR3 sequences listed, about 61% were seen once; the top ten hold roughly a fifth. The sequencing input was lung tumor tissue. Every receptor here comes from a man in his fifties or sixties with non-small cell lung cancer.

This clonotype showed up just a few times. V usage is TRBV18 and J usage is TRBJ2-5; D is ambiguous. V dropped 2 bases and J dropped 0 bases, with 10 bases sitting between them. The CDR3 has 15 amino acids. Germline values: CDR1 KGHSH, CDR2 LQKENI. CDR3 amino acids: CASSPTAAYQETQYF. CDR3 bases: TGTGCCAGCTCACCAACGGCAGCGTACCAAGAGACCCAGTACTTC.

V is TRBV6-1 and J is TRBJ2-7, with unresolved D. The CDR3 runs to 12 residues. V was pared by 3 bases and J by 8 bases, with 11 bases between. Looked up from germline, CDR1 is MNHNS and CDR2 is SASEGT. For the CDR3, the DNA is TGTGCCAGCAGTGAGGGCGATGTCAAGCAGTACTTC. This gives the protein CASSEGDVKQYF.

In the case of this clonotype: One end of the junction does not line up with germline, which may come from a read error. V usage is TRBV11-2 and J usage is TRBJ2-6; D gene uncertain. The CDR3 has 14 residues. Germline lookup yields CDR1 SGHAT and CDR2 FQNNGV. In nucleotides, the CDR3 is TGTGCCAGCAGCCCAAACTCTGGGGTCAACGTCCTGGCTTTC. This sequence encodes CASSPNSGVNVLAF.

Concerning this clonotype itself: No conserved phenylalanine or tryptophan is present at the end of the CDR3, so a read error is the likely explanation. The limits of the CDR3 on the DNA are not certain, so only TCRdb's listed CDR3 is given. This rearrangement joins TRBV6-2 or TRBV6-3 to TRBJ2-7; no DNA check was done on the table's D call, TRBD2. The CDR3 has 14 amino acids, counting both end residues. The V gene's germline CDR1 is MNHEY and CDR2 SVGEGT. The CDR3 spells CASSSGTPTTEQYL.

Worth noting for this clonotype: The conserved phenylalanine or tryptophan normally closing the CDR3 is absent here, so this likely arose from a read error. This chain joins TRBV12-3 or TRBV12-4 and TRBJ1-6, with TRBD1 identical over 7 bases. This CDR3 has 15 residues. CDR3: CTSRRGQEFNSPLHL. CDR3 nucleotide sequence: TGTACCAGCAGAAGAGGACAGGAGTTTAATTCACCCCTCCACTTA.

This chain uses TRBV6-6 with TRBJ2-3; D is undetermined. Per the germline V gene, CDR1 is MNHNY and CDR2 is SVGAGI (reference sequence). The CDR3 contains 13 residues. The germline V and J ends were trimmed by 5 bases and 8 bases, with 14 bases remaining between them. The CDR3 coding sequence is TGTGCCAGCAGTCAGGCTGGGTCCGGTACGCAGTATTTT. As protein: CASSQAGSGTQYF.

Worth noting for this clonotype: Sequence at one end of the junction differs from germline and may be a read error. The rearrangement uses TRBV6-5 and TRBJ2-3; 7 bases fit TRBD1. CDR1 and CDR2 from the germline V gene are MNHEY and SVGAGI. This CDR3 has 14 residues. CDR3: CASSDRDSADTQCF. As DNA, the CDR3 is TGTGCCAGCAGTGACCGGGACAGCGCAGATACGCAGTGTTTT.

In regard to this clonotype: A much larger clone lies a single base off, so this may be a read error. CDR3: CAWSATGTQPHHF. CDR3 in DNA: TGTGCCTGGAGTGCTACAGGGACTCAGCCCCACCATTTT. This chain connects TRBV30 to TRBJ1-5; D possibly corresponds to TRBD1 (6 bases). Germline assignment: CDR1 GTSNPN and CDR2 SVGIG (reference sequence). The CDR3 loop spans 13 amino acids.

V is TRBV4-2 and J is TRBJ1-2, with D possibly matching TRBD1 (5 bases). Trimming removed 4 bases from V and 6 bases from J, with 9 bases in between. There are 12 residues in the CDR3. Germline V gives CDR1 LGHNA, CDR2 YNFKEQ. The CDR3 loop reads CASSLEGNGYTF. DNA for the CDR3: TGTGCCAGCAGCCTAGAGGGGAATGGCTACACCTTC.

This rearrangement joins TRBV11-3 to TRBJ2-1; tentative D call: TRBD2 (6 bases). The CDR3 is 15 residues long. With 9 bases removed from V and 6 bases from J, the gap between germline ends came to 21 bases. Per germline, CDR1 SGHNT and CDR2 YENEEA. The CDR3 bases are TGTGCCAGTAGCCTAGCGAGCAGGGCTGTCAATGAGCAGTTCTTC. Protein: CASSLASRAVNEQFF.

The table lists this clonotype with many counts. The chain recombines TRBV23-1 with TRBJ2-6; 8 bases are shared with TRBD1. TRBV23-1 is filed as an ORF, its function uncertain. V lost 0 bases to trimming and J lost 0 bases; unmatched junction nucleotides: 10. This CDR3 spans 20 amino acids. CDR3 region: CASSQSVRGQVSSGANVLTF. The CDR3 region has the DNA TGCGCCAGCAGTCAATCGGTGAGGGGACAGGTCTCCTCTGGGGCCAACGTCCTGACTTTC.

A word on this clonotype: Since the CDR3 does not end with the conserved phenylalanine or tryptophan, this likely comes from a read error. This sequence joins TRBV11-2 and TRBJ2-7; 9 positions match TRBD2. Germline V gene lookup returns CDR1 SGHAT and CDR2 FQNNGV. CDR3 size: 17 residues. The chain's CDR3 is CVSSLGGTSLSSYEQYL. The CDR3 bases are TGTGTCAGCAGCTTAGGGGGGACTAGCCTAAGCTCCTACGAGCAGTACCTC.

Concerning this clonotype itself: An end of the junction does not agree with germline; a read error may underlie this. The CDR3 protein is CASSDAETNTRELFF. The CDR3 DNA sequence: TGCGCCAGCAGTGATGCCGAAACGAACACCCGGGAGCTGTTTTTT. This chain uses TRBV10-1 with TRBJ2-2; D gene unclear. The CDR3 extends over 15 amino acids. Germline CDR1 and CDR2: WNHNN and SYGVQD (reference sequence).

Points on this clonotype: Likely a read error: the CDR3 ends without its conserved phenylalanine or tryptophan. The CDR3 protein is CASSLNGLAGGPYNEQFL. The DNA for the CDR3 is TGTGCCAGCAGCTTAAATGGACTAGCGGGAGGGCCATACAATGAGCAGTTCCTC. The gene calls are TRBV11-2 and TRBJ2-1; 15 bases agree with TRBD2. Germline trimming cut 2 bases from V and 4 bases from J; bases unmatched to any gene: 6. The CDR3 contains 18 residues. From germline, CDR1 is SGHAT and CDR2 FQNNGV.

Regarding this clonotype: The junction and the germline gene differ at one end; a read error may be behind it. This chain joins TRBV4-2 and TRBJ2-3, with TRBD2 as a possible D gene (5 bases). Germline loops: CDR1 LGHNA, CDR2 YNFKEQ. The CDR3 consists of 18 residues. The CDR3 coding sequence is TGTGCCAGAAGCCAGGTGGTCACGGCTAGCTACAGCACAGATACGCAGTATTTT. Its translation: CARSQVVTASYSTDTQYF.